These 2 T cell receptor beta chains share one sample of origin, sequenced in a study of T cells in Graves' hyperthyroidism and ophthalmopathy. Researchers took RNA transcripts and amplified the TCR beta CDR3 regions from them. TCR CDR3 underwent first-round RT-PCR with the HTBI primer set. TCRdb recomputed calls from the multiplex PCR reads with MiXCR, one row per CDR3 protein. The sample holds roughly 180,000 distinct CDR3 sequences, about 18% seen once. Sequencing used blood. The receptors shown here come from a woman in her fifties or sixties with Graves' hyperthyroidism.

There are many counts of this clonotype. V is TRBV6-1 and J is TRBJ1-1; 8 bases line up with TRBD1. The CDR3 runs to 15 residues. Looked up from germline, CDR1 is MNHNS and CDR2 is SASEGT. V gave up 6 bases and J gave up 4 bases; unmatched junction bases: 10. CDR3 in DNA: TGTGCCAGCAGATCATCCAGGGGGCTGGCCACTGAAGCTTTCTTT. It codes for CASRSSRGLATEAFF.

In its sample, this clonotype was seen many times. The chain combines TRBV20-1 with TRBJ2-7; D is unresolved. Trimming removed 6 bases from V and 3 bases from J, with 12 bases in between. CDR3 size: 12 residues. CDR1 and CDR2 from the germline V gene are DFQATT and SNEGSKA (reference sequence). The CDR3 region is CSALSRNYEQYF. The CDR3 DNA follows: TGCAGTGCCCTCAGCCGAAACTACGAGCAGTACTTC.